This T cell receptor beta chain comes out of a study of regulatory T cells in long-lasting Graves disease. Time point reported: persistent/refractory GD, antithyroid drugs over 5 years with positive TRAb. RNA from PBMCs was the source of the TCR library. Diagnosing Graves' disease relied on the American Thyroid Association guidelines. iRepertoire HTBI primers and Arm-PCR of CDR3 regions built TCR beta libraries. TCRdb fed the multiplex PCR reads into MiXCR, producing one record per CDR3 protein. The sample shows over 450,000 distinct CDR3 sequences, roughly a fifth of them seen only once. The CDR3 contains 16 residues. Germline trimming cut 2 bases from V and 5 bases from J; bases unmatched to any gene: 11. Germline V lookup: CDR1 DFQATT, CDR2 SNEGSKA (reference sequence). Many counts were recorded for this clonotype.

The sequencing here drew on peripheral blood mononuclear cells (PBMCs), taken when the disease was refractory, from a patient treated with antithyroid drugs. The chain combines TRBV20-1 with TRBJ2-2, with 7 nucleotides matching TRBD1. This clonotype originated in a female donor with Graves disease. In DNA, the CDR3 is TGCAGTGCTAGACCCCTAGGGGACAGAAGGACCGGGGAGCTGTTTTTT. Translating gives CSARPLGDRRTGELFF.